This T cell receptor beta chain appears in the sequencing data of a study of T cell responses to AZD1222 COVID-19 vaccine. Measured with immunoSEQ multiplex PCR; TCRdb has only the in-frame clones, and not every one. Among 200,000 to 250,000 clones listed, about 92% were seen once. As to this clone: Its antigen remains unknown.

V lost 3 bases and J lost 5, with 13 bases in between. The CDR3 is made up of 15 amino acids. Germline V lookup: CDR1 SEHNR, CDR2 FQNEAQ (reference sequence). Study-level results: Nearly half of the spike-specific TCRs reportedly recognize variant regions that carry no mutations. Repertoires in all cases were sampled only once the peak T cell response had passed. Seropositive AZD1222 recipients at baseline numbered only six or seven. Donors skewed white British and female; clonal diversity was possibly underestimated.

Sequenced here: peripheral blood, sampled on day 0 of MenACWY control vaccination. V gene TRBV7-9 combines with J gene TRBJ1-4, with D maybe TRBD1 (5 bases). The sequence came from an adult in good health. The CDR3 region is CASSFRDGPNEKLFF. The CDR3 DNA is TGTGCCAGCAGCTTCAGGGACGGGCCGAATGAAAAACTGTTTTTT.